Below are 19 T cell receptor beta chains sequenced from a single sample in a study of cytomegalovirus exposure and HLA in healthy donors. Measured with immunoSEQ multiplex PCR; TCRdb has only the in-frame clones, and not every one. The sample shows tens of thousands of clones, about 90% of them seen only once. The sample comprised PBMCs. The receptors shown here come from a young woman in good health and CMV-seropositive.

The rearrangement links TRBV5-1 to TRBJ2-5, with 8 positions matching TRBD2. The trim removed 0 bases at V and 1 base at J, leaving 2 bases unmatched. The CDR3 loop spans 15 amino acids. Germline lookup yields CDR1 SGHRS and CDR2 YFSETQ. The CDR3 spells CASSLVGRVQETQYF. The DNA for the CDR3 is TGCGCCAGCAGCTTGGTCGGGAGGGTCCAAGAGACCCAGTACTTC.

V usage is TRBV2 and J usage is TRBJ1-4; no definite D call. V shed 4 bases and J shed 4 bases, with 7 bases lying between them. The CDR3 runs to 13 residues. Germline V gives CDR1 SNHLY, CDR2 FYNNEI. CDR3 sequence (DNA): TGTGCCAGCAGTGCAGATTTTAATGAAAAACTGTTTTTT. Encoded protein: CASSADFNEKLFF.

This clone was seen just once. The chain joins TRBV5-6 to TRBJ1-5; TRBD1 matches 8 bases. Trimming at V came to 3 bases and at J to 1 base, leaving 6 bases not matched to a gene. The CDR3 extends over 16 amino acids. Germline V gene sequence: CDR1 SGHDT, CDR2 YYEEEE. CDR3 coding DNA: TGTGCCAGCAGCTCTTCGGACAGGGCAAGCAATCAGCCCCAGCATTTT. It yields the protein CASSSSDRASNQPQHF.

Concerning this clone itself: Other DNA sequences in this sample translate to the same CDR3. The chain links TRBV7-8 to TRBJ2-3; 9 bases fit TRBD2. V gave up 1 base and J gave up 0 bases; unmatched junction bases: 5. The CDR3 extends over 17 amino acids. Germline V CDR1 and CDR2: SGHVS, FQNEAQ. CDR3 sequence (DNA): TGTGCCAGCAGCTTAGTGGCTAGCGGGACTAGCACAGATACGCAGTATTTT. Translation: CASSLVASGTSTDTQYF.

The chain couples TRBV6-5 to TRBJ2-7; D not certain. This CDR3 is built from 13 residues. Trimming stripped 5 bases from V and 0 bases from J, with 8 bases between. Germline V gene lookup returns CDR1 MNHEY and CDR2 SVGAGI. CDR3 nucleotides: TGTGCCAGCAGTGGAACAGTCTCCTACGAGCAGTACTTC. As protein: CASSGTVSYEQYF.

The chain is built from TRBV30 and TRBJ1-4; 9 bases match TRBD1. V shed 3 bases, J shed 8 bases, and the junction held 10 bases outside the gene matches. CDR3 length: 15 residues. In germline, CDR1 is GTSNPN, CDR2 SVGIG (reference sequence). Written as DNA, the CDR3 is TGTGCCTGGAGAAAAAGGACAGGGGAAAGCGAAAAACTGTTTTTT. It encodes CAWRKRTGESEKLFF.

This clone has at least ten counts. The chain links TRBV4-3 to TRBJ2-6; no firm D call. The length of the CDR3 is 16 residues. Trimming removed 0 bases at V and 0 bases at J, with 6 bases between. Germline CDR1 is LGHNA and CDR2 is YSLEER. Written as DNA, the CDR3 is TGCGCCAGCAGCCAAGATGTTAGCTCTGGGGCCAACGTCCTGACTTTC. Amino acid sequence: CASSQDVSSGANVLTF.

This clone has only one observation. The rearrangement uses TRBV19 and TRBJ2-1; D gene uncertain. V was shortened by 1 base and J by 1 base, with 8 bases between the two germline ends. Germline V gives CDR1 LNHDA, CDR2 SQIVND (reference sequence). The CDR3 covers 15 residues. DNA for the CDR3: TGTGCCAGTAGTATAGCCGACAATTCCTACAATGAGCAGTTCTTC. Protein: CASSIADNSYNEQFF.

This clone showed up just a few times. The rearrangement links TRBV28 to TRBJ1-5; the D is unclear. The CDR3 covers 14 residues. V dropped 2 bases and J dropped 1 base, with 6 bases sitting between them. Per the germline V gene, CDR1 is MDHEN and CDR2 is SYDVKM. As DNA, the CDR3 is TGTGCCAGCAGTTTAGTTAGCAGCAATCAGCCCCAGCATTTT. It specifies CASSLVSSNQPQHF.

V is TRBV5-5 and J is TRBJ2-1; 9 bases fit TRBD1. The CDR3 is 16 amino acids. Germline CDR1 reads SGHKS; CDR2 reads YYEKEE (reference sequence). J was trimmed by 8 bases and V by 0 bases; bases with no gene match: 9. CDR3: CASSLDPQGARDEQFF. For the CDR3, the DNA is TGTGCCAGCAGCTTGGATCCACAGGGGGCGCGGGATGAGCAGTTCTTC.

V gene TRBV7-2 combines with J gene TRBJ2-1, with 11 positions matching TRBD1. Unmatched junction bases numbered 2, after V lost 3 bases and J lost 4 bases. CDR3 size: 15 residues. The V gene's germline CDR1 is SGHTA and CDR2 FQGNSA. DNA for the CDR3: TGTGCCAGCAGCTTCCGGGACAGGGGGTACAATGAGCAGTTCTTC. It is translated as CASSFRDRGYNEQFF. Complete variable domain (other parts from reference TRBV7-2 and TRBJ2-1): GAGVSQSPSNKVTEKGKDVELRCDPISGHTALYWYRQSLGQGLEFLIYFQGNSAPDKSGLPSDRFSAERTGGSVSTLTIQRTQQEDSAVYLCASSFRDRGYNEQFFGPGTRLTVL.

This chain uses TRBV29-1 with TRBJ1-1; possibly TRBD1 for D (5 bases). Trimming stripped 3 bases from V and 4 bases from J, with 9 bases between. Germline assignment: CDR1 SQVTM and CDR2 ANQGSEA. The CDR3 covers 12 residues. The CDR3 bases are TGCAGCGTTGATACCAGGGTCACTGAAGCTTTCTTT. Amino acids: CSVDTRVTEAFF.

The rearrangement links TRBV5-8 to TRBJ1-1; D may be TRBD1 (6 bases). This CDR3 comprises 11 residues. V lost 5 bases and J lost 11, with 13 bases in between. The germline V gene has CDR1 SGHTS and CDR2 YDEGEE. The CDR3 loop reads CASRGDILAFF. The CDR3 nucleotides read TGTGCCAGCAGGGGGGACATTTTGGCTTTCTTT.

The V gene is TRBV6-5, the J gene TRBJ1-4; TRBD1 agrees at 7 bases. CDR3 length: 14 residues. With 6 bases clipped from V and 8 bases from J, the junction kept 9 bases outside the gene matches. CDR1 is MNHEY and CDR2 is SVGAGI in the germline V gene. Here the CDR3 reads CASRAGTDVEKLFF. DNA for the CDR3: TGTGCCAGCAGAGCCGGGACAGATGTCGAAAAACTGTTTTTT.

The rearrangement joins TRBV6-5 to TRBJ1-5, with TRBD1 identical over 8 bases. Germline CDR1 MNHEY, CDR2 SVGAGI. The CDR3 length is 15 residues. Losses at the gene ends were 6 bases for V and 4 bases for J; bases not matched to a gene: 8. CDR3 sequence reads: CASSLGTGLNQPQHF. The CDR3 coding sequence is TGTGCCAGCAGCCTAGGGACAGGCTTAAATCAGCCCCAGCATTTT.

The count of this clone is one. V gene TRBV2 combines with J gene TRBJ2-7, with D possibly being TRBD2 (5 bases). The CDR3 is 13 residues long. Germline assignment: CDR1 SNHLY and CDR2 FYNNEI. Trimming took 0 bases from V and 6 from J, leaving 9 bases between them. This CDR3 is CASSEARASEQYF. CDR3 coding DNA: TGTGCCAGCAGTGAAGCGAGGGCGTCCGAGCAGTACTTC.

The J gene is TRBJ1-1, the V gene TRBV9, with 9 bases identical to TRBD1. The ends lost 2 bases at V and 4 bases at J; junction bases unmatched: 9. Germline CDR1 SGDLS, CDR2 YYNGEE. This CDR3 spans 16 amino acids. In nucleotides, the CDR3 is TGTGCCAGCAGCGTTTCTCCGGGACAGGGAATCACTGAAGCTTTCTTT. Translated, it gives CASSVSPGQGITEAFF.

This clone was recorded only once. The chain carries TRBV7-9 and TRBJ2-1, with 10 positions matching TRBD1. The CDR3 has 15 residues. Germline V gene sequence: CDR1 SEHNR, CDR2 FQNEAQ (reference sequence). The junction had 3 bases not matched to a gene; V was cut back by 2 bases and J by 5 bases. DNA of the CDR3: TGTGCCAGCAGCTTACCGGGACAGGGGAACAATGAGCAGTTCTTC. It translates to CASSLPGQGNNEQFF.

This chain joins TRBV10-3 and TRBJ1-2, with 11 bases aligning to TRBD1. Trimming cost V 6 bases and J 4 bases; bases outside gene matches: 4. Germline loops: CDR1 ENHRY, CDR2 SYGVKD. CDR3 size: 14 residues. CDR3 amino acids: CAIRWTGGAYGYTF. CDR3 DNA: TGTGCCATCAGGTGGACAGGGGGCGCCTATGGCTACACCTTC.